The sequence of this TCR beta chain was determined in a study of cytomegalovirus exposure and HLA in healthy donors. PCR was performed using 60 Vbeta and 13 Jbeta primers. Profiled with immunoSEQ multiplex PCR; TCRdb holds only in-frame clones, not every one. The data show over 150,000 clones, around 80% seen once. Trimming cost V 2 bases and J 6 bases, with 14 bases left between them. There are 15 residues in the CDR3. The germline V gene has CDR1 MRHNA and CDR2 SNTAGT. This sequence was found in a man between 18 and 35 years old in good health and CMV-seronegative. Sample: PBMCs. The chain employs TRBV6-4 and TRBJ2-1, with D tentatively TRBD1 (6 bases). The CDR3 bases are TGTGCCAGCAGTGACGAAGCAGGGGCAGGCAATGAGCAGTTCTTC. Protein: CASSDEAGAGNEQFF.